Listed here are 20 T cell receptor beta chains from one sample, sequenced in a study of blood T cell repertoires in COVID-19. Profiling relied on immunoSEQ multiplex PCR, and the TCRdb table lists in-frame clones only, not all of them. The sample lists about 88,000 clones, roughly nine tenths occurring once. The material sequenced was peripheral blood. The receptors stem from a male donor with acute or convalescent COVID-19.

The chain joins TRBV30 to TRBJ1-4; D gene ambiguous. The V end lost 2 bases, the J end lost 8 bases, and 15 bases lay between the germline ends. The CDR3 loop spans 14 amino acids. CDR1 GTSNPN and CDR2 SVGIG come from the germline V gene (reference sequence). This CDR3 reads CAWSSGEMGEKLFF. The CDR3, as DNA: TGTGCCTGGAGTAGCGGGGAGATGGGCGAAAAACTGTTTTTT.

This clone has a single count. The chain employs TRBV3-1 (or the pseudogene TRBV3-2) and TRBJ1-1, with D perhaps TRBD1 (5 bases). Germline V gene data show CDR1 as LGHDT and CDR2 as YNNKEL (reference sequence). The CDR3 loop spans 13 amino acids. V was pared by 3 bases and J by 1 base, with 6 bases between. In nucleotides, the CDR3 is TGTGCCAGCAGCCAGGGGCCGAACACTGAAGCTTTCTTT. Amino acid sequence: CASSQGPNTEAFF.

The chain recombines TRBV3-1 (or the pseudogene TRBV3-2) with TRBJ1-4, with D unresolved. Deletions cut 11 bases from V and 8 bases from J, with 18 bases between. The CDR3 length is 13 residues. In germline, CDR1 is LGHDT, CDR2 YNNKEL (reference sequence). DNA for the CDR3: TGTGCCTCTGCACCGAGGGTTGACGAAAAACTGTTTTTT. It yields the protein CASAPRVDEKLFF.

The chain carries TRBV5-1 and TRBJ1-6; tentative D call: TRBD1 (5 bases). The V gene's germline CDR1 is SGHRS and CDR2 YFSETQ. V dropped 0 bases and J dropped 5 bases, with 6 bases sitting between them. CDR3 length equals 14 residues. CDR3 in DNA: TGCGCCAGCAGCTTGGAGGGGAATAATTCACCCCTCCACTTT. Translating it yields CASSLEGNNSPLHF.

The chain combines TRBV29-1 with TRBJ1-3; no clear D. CDR1 is SQVTM and CDR2 is ANQGSEA in the germline V gene. Trimming removed 4 bases from V and 1 base from J, with 8 bases in between. This CDR3 is 13 amino acids long. In nucleotides, the CDR3 is TGCAGCGTTGTTGTTAGTTCTGGAAACACCATATATTTT. Translating gives CSVVVSSGNTIYF.

The chain uses TRBV6-2 or TRBV6-3 and TRBJ1-1; 7 bases agree with TRBD1. This CDR3 is built from 18 residues. Germline-derived CDR1 and CDR2 are MNHEY and SVGEGT. Trimming cost V 5 bases and J 1 base; bases outside gene matches: 16. CDR3 DNA sequence: TGTGCCAGCAGTGACCGGCGCCCACAGGGGTTGGGGAACACTGAAGCTTTCTTT. Protein: CASSDRRPQGLGNTEAFF.

The chain couples TRBV7-6 to TRBJ2-5, with TRBD2 identical over 8 bases. The CDR3 has 19 amino acids. Trimming cost V 5 bases and J 5 bases; bases outside gene matches: 22. The V gene's germline CDR1 is SGHVS and CDR2 FNYEAQ. CDR3 nucleotide sequence: TGTGCCAGCAGCCCCCTGGGGGGAGGTCTAGCGGGTGGTCAGGAGACCCAGTACTTC. The encoded protein is CASSPLGGGLAGGQETQYF.

V is TRBV30 and J is TRBJ2-1; TRBD1 agrees at 8 bases. Germline loops: CDR1 GTSNPN, CDR2 SVGIG (reference sequence). This CDR3 has 15 amino acids. V shed 1 base, J shed 0 bases, and the junction held 2 bases outside the gene matches. The CDR3 DNA reads TGTGCCTGGAGTGGTACAGGGGGCTCCTACAATGAGCAGTTCTTC. This sequence encodes CAWSGTGGSYNEQFF.

Here the CDR3 reads CASSPMWTGPSGANVLTF. In DNA form, the CDR3 reads TGTGCCAGCAGCCCCATGTGGACAGGTCCCTCTGGGGCCAACGTCCTGACTTTC. The chain is built from TRBV21-1 and TRBJ2-6; TRBD1, the table's D call, lacks a check against the DNA. TRBV21-1 is marked as a pseudogene. There are 18 residues in the CDR3.

This clone was seen just once. This chain links TRBV7-2 with TRBJ1-1; tentatively, D is TRBD1 (5 bases). V lost 2 bases to trimming and J lost 1 base, with 11 bases between them. The CDR3 has 15 amino acids. Germline loops: CDR1 SGHTA, CDR2 FQGNSA. CDR3 sequence: CASSLRSGGNTEAFF. Written as DNA, the CDR3 is TGTGCCAGCAGCTTACGGTCGGGGGGGAACACTGAAGCTTTCTTT. Full variable domain (remainder filled in from reference TRBV7-2 and TRBJ1-1): GAGVSQSPSNKVTEKGKDVELRCDPISGHTALYWYRQSLGQGLEFLIYFQGNSAPDKSGLPSDRFSAERTGGSVSTLTIQRTQQEDSAVYLCASSLRSGGNTEAFFGQGTRLTVV.

The V and J genes are TRBV6-5 and TRBJ1-6, with D hard to call. The germline CDR1 and CDR2 sequences are MNHEY and SVGAGI. Trimming took 8 bases from V and 4 from J, leaving 12 bases between them. The CDR3 is 14 amino acids. The CDR3 nucleotides are TGTGCCAGCGGAGATCCCGGTTATAATTCACCCCTCCACTTT. Its protein product is CASGDPGYNSPLHF.

The gene calls are TRBV19 and TRBJ1-5, with D unclear. The CDR3 contains 12 residues. The V gene's germline CDR1 is LNHDA and CDR2 SQIVND (reference sequence). Trimming took off 4 bases at V and 5 bases at J, with 6 bases between the two ends. In DNA form, the CDR3 reads TGTGCCAGTAGTAGCCAGGATCAGCCCCAGCATTTT. Residues: CASSSQDQPQHF.

The chain recombines TRBV18 with TRBJ1-2, with TRBD1 matching over 7 bases. The V and J ends lost 2 bases and 5 bases, in that order; junction bases with no gene match: 11. There are 16 residues in the CDR3. Germline V CDR1 and CDR2: KGHSH, LQKENI. The CDR3 DNA follows: TGTGCCAGCTCACCAGTTAAGAAGGGGGCGTATTATGGCTACACCTTC. Residues: CASSPVKKGAYYGYTF.

This chain's CDR3 is CASIADRGHDLRETQYF. For the CDR3, the DNA is TGTGCCAGCATTGCGGACAGGGGCCATGACCTTCGAGAGACCCAGTACTTC. This chain connects TRBV2 to TRBJ2-5, with 9 bases aligning to TRBD1. This CDR3 spans 17 amino acids. Trimming took 7 bases from V and 4 from J; bases not matched to a gene: 16. The germline V gene encodes CDR1 SNHLY and CDR2 FYNNEI.

The V gene is TRBV24-1, the J gene TRBJ2-5; maybe TRBD2 (6 bases). Trimming left V 3 bases short and J 4 bases short, with 14 bases between. CDR1 and CDR2 (germline): KGHDR, SFDVKD. The CDR3 is made up of 15 amino acids. The CDR3 loop reads CATSDGSGGLETQYF. CDR3 sequence (DNA): TGTGCCACCAGTGATGGCTCCGGAGGGTTAGAGACCCAGTACTTC.

The V gene is TRBV18, the J gene TRBJ2-2; TRBD1 matches 7 bases. Germline V gene data show CDR1 as KGHSH and CDR2 as LQKENI. Germline trimming cut 3 bases from V and 3 bases from J; bases unmatched to any gene: 4. The CDR3 is 15 amino acids. CDR3: CASSPRQGDTGELFF. The CDR3 DNA reads as TGTGCCAGCTCACCTCGTCAGGGGGACACCGGGGAGCTGTTTTTT.

This clone has a handful of counts. The chain couples TRBV3-1 (or the pseudogene TRBV3-2) to TRBJ1-4; maybe TRBD1 (5 bases). Trimming took 0 bases from V and 13 from J, leaving 21 bases between them. This CDR3 has 16 amino acids. Looked up from germline, CDR1 is LGHDT and CDR2 is YNNKEL (reference sequence). Written as DNA, the CDR3 is TGTGCCAGCAGCCAAGATATCGGGGGGTTAGGAGTTTTACTGTTTTTT. Translation: CASSQDIGGLGVLLFF.

The chain uses TRBV7-2 and TRBJ2-5; 16 bases fit TRBD2. In germline, CDR1 is SGHTA, CDR2 FQGNSA. The CDR3 spans 16 residues. The V segment lost 4 bases and the J segment 2 bases; nucleotides outside the gene matches: 1. CDR3 DNA sequence: TGTGCCAGCAGCTCGGGACTAGCGGGGGGGCAAGAGACCCAGTACTTC. This sequence encodes CASSSGLAGGQETQYF.

This clone has a single count. J is TRBJ2-3 and V is TRBV7-2, with a weak D call TRBD2 (7 bases). The ends were cut back, 0 bases at V and 4 bases at J, with 11 bases in the middle. This CDR3 has 15 residues. Looked up from germline, CDR1 is SGHTA and CDR2 is FQGNSA. The CDR3 sequence is CASSLAGGLADTQYF. The DNA for the CDR3 is TGTGCCAGCAGCTTAGCGGGGGGGCTGGCAGATACGCAGTATTTT.

The rearrangement uses TRBV5-3 and TRBJ1-4; a weak D match, TRBD1 (5 bases). TRBV5-3 is an open reading frame whose function is uncertain. This CDR3 contains 19 residues. Trimming stripped 5 bases from V and 3 bases from J, with 26 bases between. CDR3 sequence: CARRGFSFNPSGANEKLFF. In nucleotides, the CDR3 is TGTGCCAGAAGAGGGTTCAGTTTTAACCCCTCGGGGGCTAATGAAAAACTGTTTTTT.